This is a list of T cell receptor beta chains from one sample in a study of T cells in Graves' hyperthyroidism and ophthalmopathy. TCRdb ran MiXCR on the multiplex PCR reads and lists one entry per CDR3 protein. The table has fewer than 450,000 distinct CDR3 sequences, about a fifth seen once; the top ten hold roughly two fifths. Sequencing used blood. Receptors were obtained from a man between 18 and 29 years old with Graves' ophthalmopathy. Both conserved end residues are part of each CDR3. Each record gives: J gene, D gene, V gene, clone size, CDR3 protein, CDR3 DNA. The D gene is left open where the match is weak. Not every row has a clone size; where given, it reads once, few, many or a size class.

TRBJ2-7 NA TRBV3-1 many CASSQVPQRKSSYEQYF TGTGCCAGCAGCCAAGTGCCCCAGCGCAAGAGCTCCTACGAGCAGTACTTC
TRBJ1-4 NA TRBV15 NA CATSRDSNEKLFF TGTGCCACCAGCAGAGACTCAAATGAAAAACTGTTTTTT
TRBJ2-3 TRBD2 TRBV11-2 many CASSDLAGGIDTQYF TGTGCCAGCAGCGACCTAGCGGGGGGAATAGATACGCAGTATTTT
TRBJ2-1 TRBD2 TRBV20-1 few CSARTSGGEQFF TGCAGTGCCAGGACTAGCGGGGGGGAACAGTTCTTC
TRBJ1-1 NA TRBV20-1 NA CSAFSGAEAFF TGCAGTGCTTTTTCAGGGGCTGAAGCTTTCTTT
TRBJ2-3 TRBD2 TRBV12-3/TRBV12-4 few CASSSSSGVTDTQYF TGTGCCAGCAGTTCATCTAGCGGGGTCACAGATACGCAGTATTTT
TRBJ2-5 TRBD1 TRBV2 many CASQGQGVRETQYF TGTGCCAGCCAGGGACAGGGGGTTAGGGAGACCCAGTACTTC
TRBJ2-3 TRBD1 TRBV15 NA CATSRGTVLNTDTQYF TGTGCCACCAGCAGGGGGACAGTCCTAAACACAGATACGCAGTATTTT
TRBJ2-1 TRBD2 TRBV2 many CASSEVRGGLYNEQFF TGTGCCAGCAGTGAAGTGCGGGGGGGCCTCTACAATGAGCAGTTCTTC
TRBJ1-2 NA TRBV6-1 NA CAHRDALYGYTF TGTGCCCACAGAGACGCGTTGTATGGCTACACCTTC
TRBJ1-1 TRBD1 TRBV12-3/TRBV12-4 NA CASAGQGTGAPTEAFF TGTGCCAGCGCAGGACAGGGGACTGGGGCGCCCACTGAAGCTTTCTTT
TRBJ1-5 NA TRBV19 few CASSEGPSFNQPQHF TGTGCCAGTAGTGAAGGCCCTTCCTTCAATCAGCCCCAGCATTTT
TRBJ1-2 TRBD1 TRBV2 many CASSEGQGGRGAYGYTF TGTGCCAGCAGTGAGGGACAGGGGGGGCGAGGGGCCTATGGCTACACCTTC
TRBJ1-1 NA TRBV5-1 many CASSWTFDTEAFF TGCGCCAGCAGCTGGACCTTTGACACTGAAGCTTTCTTT
TRBJ2-1 NA TRBV7-8 many CASSLKAYYNEQFF TGTGCCAGCAGCTTAAAGGCTTACTACAATGAGCAGTTCTTC
TRBJ1-3 NA TRBV11-2 few CASSLFGVDSGNTIYF TGTGCCAGCAGCTTATTCGGGGTCGACTCTGGAAACACCATATATTTT
TRBJ1-4 NA TRBV7-9 many CASSQNRVENEKLFF TGTGCCAGCAGCCAAAACAGGGTCGAGAATGAAAAACTGTTTTTT
TRBJ2-7 NA TRBV18 many CASSPPDSPYEQYF TGTGCCAGCTCACCACCCGACAGCCCCTACGAGCAGTACTTC
TRBJ2-1 TRBD1 TRBV5-8 few CASSLQGMGYNEQFF TGTGCCAGCAGCTTACAGGGGATGGGATACAATGAGCAGTTCTTC
TRBJ2-2 NA TRBV12-3/TRBV12-4 NA CASSGHGGPNGELFF TGTGCCAGCAGTGGGCACGGGGGGCCTAACGGGGAGCTGTTTTTT
TRBJ2-5 TRBD2 TRBV14 few CASSPGTSGGNQETQYF TGTGCCAGCAGCCCGGGGACTAGCGGGGGAAACCAAGAGACCCAGTACTTC
TRBJ1-2 NA TRBV9 many CASSVATGGRHGYTF TGTGCCAGCAGCGTAGCTACGGGAGGGAGACATGGCTACACCTTC
TRBJ1-6 NA TRBV12-3/TRBV12-4 many CANSLWGDNSPLHF TGTGCCAACAGTTTATGGGGGGATAATTCACCCCTCCACTTT
TRBJ2-3 NA TRBV15 NA CATSRALGRGRTDTQYF TGTGCCACCAGCAGAGCATTAGGGCGGGGCCGCACAGATACGCAGTATTTT
TRBJ2-7 NA TRBV3-1 many CASSQVNSYEQYF TGTGCCAGCAGCCAAGTCAATTCCTACGAGCAGTACTTC
TRBJ1-1 NA TRBV20-1 many CSAKMRGWDTEAFF TGCAGTGCTAAGATGAGGGGCTGGGACACTGAAGCTTTCTTT
TRBJ2-2 TRBD1 TRBV6-5 many CASRDEGQDGNTGELFF TGTGCCAGCAGGGACGAAGGACAGGACGGGAACACCGGGGAGCTGTTTTTT
TRBJ1-1 TRBD1 TRBV4-1 many CASSQWGIPGGAGDTEAFF TGCGCCAGCAGCCAGTGGGGGATTCCAGGGGGCGCGGGAGACACTGAAGCTTTCTTT
TRBJ2-5 TRBD1 TRBV7-9 NA CASSTGQGDQETQYF TGTGCCAGCAGTACAGGACAGGGGGACCAAGAGACCCAGTACTTC
TRBJ2-2 TRBD1 TRBV9 NA CASSPMTGASGELFF TGTGCCAGCAGCCCAATGACAGGGGCCTCCGGGGAGCTGTTTTTT
TRBJ2-1 TRBD1 TRBV20-1 many CSARDIGQGWNEQFF TGCAGTGCTAGAGACATCGGACAGGGGTGGAATGAGCAGTTCTTC
TRBJ1-2 NA TRBV6-5 NA CASSYSRGVGYTF TGTGCCAGCAGTTACTCGAGAGGGGTTGGCTACACCTTC
TRBJ2-7 NA TRBV20-1 few CSARRGTSYEQYF TGCAGTGCTAGGCGAGGTACCTCCTACGAGCAGTACTTC
TRBJ1-4 TRBD1 TRBV7-9 NA CASSAGDRNEKLFF TGTGCCAGCAGCGCAGGGGACAGGAATGAAAAACTGTTTTTT
TRBJ1-1 NA TRBV24-1 many CATRSHRNTEAFF TGTGCCACCAGGAGTCACCGGAACACTGAAGCTTTCTTT
TRBJ1-5 NA TRBV6-1 many CASRPGLSRINQPQHF TGTGCCAGCAGACCGGGACTTTCTCGCATCAATCAGCCCCAGCATTTT
TRBJ1-1 NA TRBV20-1 once CSARDLIVSTEAFF TGCAGTGCTAGAGATCTGATTGTGAGCACTGAAGCTTTCTTT
TRBJ2-7 NA TRBV3-1 many CASSQGWGGEQYF TGTGCCAGCAGCCAGGGATGGGGAGGAGAGCAGTACTTC
TRBJ2-5 NA TRBV6-2/TRBV6-3 NA CASKNREETQYF TGTGCCAGCAAAAACAGGGAAGAGACCCAGTACTTC
TRBJ1-6 NA TRBV20-1 NA CSARGQFSSYNSPLHF TGCAGTGCTAGGGGCCAATTTAGCTCCTATAATTCACCCCTCCACTTT
TRBJ1-2 NA TRBV12-3/TRBV12-4 many CASSSFYGYTF TGTGCCAGCAGTTCCTTCTACGGCTACACCTTC